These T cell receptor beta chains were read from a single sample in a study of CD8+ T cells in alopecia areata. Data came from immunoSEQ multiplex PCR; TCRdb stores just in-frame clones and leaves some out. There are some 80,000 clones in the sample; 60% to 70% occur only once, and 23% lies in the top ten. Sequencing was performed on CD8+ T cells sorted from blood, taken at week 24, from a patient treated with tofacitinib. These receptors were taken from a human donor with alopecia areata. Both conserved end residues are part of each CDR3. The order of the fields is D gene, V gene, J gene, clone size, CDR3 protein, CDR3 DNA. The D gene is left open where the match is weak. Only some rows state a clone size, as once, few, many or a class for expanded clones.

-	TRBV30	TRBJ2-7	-	CAWDLGSSGEQYF	TGTGCCTGGGACCTTGGATCCTCCGGCGAGCAGTACTTC
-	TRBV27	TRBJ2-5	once	CASSRRGSVETQYF	TGTGCCAGCAGTAGGAGGGGGAGTGTGGAGACCCAGTACTTC
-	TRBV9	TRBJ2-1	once	CASSDRVDQQFF	TGTGCCAGCAGCGACAGGGTGGATCAGCAGTTCTTC
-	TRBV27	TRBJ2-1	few	CASSFGGSYNEQFF	TGTGCCAGCAGTTTCGGAGGCTCCTACAATGAGCAGTTCTTC
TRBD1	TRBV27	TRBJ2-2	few	CASSFTSGQGSTGELFF	TGTGCCAGCAGTTTCACCTCGGGACAGGGATCCACCGGGGAGCTGTTTTTT
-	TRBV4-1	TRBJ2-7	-	CASSQVGGYEQYF	TGCGCCAGCAGCCAAGTTGGTGGCTACGAGCAGTACTTC
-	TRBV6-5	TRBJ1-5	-	CASSYSRKSNQPQHF	TGTGCCAGCAGTTACTCTAGGAAGAGCAATCAGCCCCAGCATTTT
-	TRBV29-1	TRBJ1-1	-	CSVELTEAFF	TGCAGCGTTGAACTCACTGAAGCTTTCTTT
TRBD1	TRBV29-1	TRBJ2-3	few	CSVEAPTGGFTDTQYF	TGCAGCGTTGAAGCTCCGACAGGGGGGTTCACAGATACGCAGTATTTT
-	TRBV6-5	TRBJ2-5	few	CASSYSRRQETQYF	TGTGCCAGCAGTTACTCCAGGCGCCAAGAGACCCAGTACTTC
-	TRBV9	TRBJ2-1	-	CASSSPSGTHNEQFF	TGTGCCAGCAGCTCCCCCTCGGGTACACACAATGAGCAGTTCTTC
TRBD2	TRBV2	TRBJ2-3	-	CASRGIHQASGGDTQYF	TGTGCCAGCAGGGGGATCCACCAGGCTAGCGGGGGAGATACGCAGTATTTT
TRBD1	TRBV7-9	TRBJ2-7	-	CASSPGQGLSYEQYF	TGTGCCAGCAGCCCTGGACAGGGCCTCTCCTACGAGCAGTACTTC
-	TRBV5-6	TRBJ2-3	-	CASSQDPTSPTDTQYF	TGTGCCAGCAGCCAAGACCCGACAAGCCCCACAGATACGCAGTATTTT
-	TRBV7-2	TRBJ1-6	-	CASSLLRAGSGNSPLHF	TGTGCCAGCAGCTTACTTCGCGCGGGGTCGGGGAATTCACCCCTCCACTTT
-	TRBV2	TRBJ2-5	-	CASRQGRLRETQYF	TGTGCCAGCAGGCAAGGACGGTTACGAGAGACCCAGTACTTC
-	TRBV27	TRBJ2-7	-	CASSSPSYEQYF	TGTGCCAGCAGTTCTCCCTCCTACGAGCAGTACTTC
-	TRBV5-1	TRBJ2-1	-	CASSNDGEQFF	TGCGCCAGCAGCAATGATGGTGAGCAGTTCTTC
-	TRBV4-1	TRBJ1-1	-	CASSQDRQLLNTEAFF	TGCGCCAGCAGCCAAGATCGGCAGCTACTGAACACTGAAGCTTTCTTT
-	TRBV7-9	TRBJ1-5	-	CASSLMSGWDSNQPQHF	TGTGCCAGCAGCTTGATGTCGGGTTGGGATAGCAATCAGCCCCAGCATTTT
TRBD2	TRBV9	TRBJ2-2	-	CASSVVAGGPGGELFF	TGTGCCAGCAGCGTCGTAGCGGGAGGCCCTGGCGGGGAGCTGTTTTTT
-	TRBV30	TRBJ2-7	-	CAWRGAVGEQYF	TGTGCCTGGAGGGGAGCTGTGGGCGAGCAGTACTTC
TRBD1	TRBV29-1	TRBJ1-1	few	CSALGTVVNTEAFF	TGCAGCGCCCTGGGGACAGTTGTGAACACTGAAGCTTTCTTT
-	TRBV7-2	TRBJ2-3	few	CASSQSGLGTPDTQYF	TGCGCCAGCAGCCAATCCGGACTCGGAACCCCAGATACGCAGTATTTT
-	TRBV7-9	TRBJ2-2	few	CASSSTNTGELFF	TGTGCCAGCAGCTCGACGAACACCGGGGAGCTGTTTTTT
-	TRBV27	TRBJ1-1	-	CASSETGVEAFF	TGTGCCAGCAGTGAGACGGGAGTTGAAGCTTTCTTT
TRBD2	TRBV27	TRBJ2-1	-	CASRNRREGRDEQFF	TGTGCCAGCAGGAATAGGCGGGAGGGCCGAGATGAGCAGTTCTTC
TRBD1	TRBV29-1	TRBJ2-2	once	CSVVDRGDGELFF	TGCAGCGTGGTGGACAGGGGCGACGGGGAGCTGTTTTTT
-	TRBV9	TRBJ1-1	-	CASSAVDRPTEAFF	TGTGCCAGCAGCGCAGTTGACAGGCCCACTGAAGCTTTCTTT
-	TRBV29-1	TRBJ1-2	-	CSVEGVEGMRGYTF	TGCAGCGTTGAAGGAGTGGAGGGAATGAGGGGCTACACCTTC
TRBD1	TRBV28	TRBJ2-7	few	CASSSFVTGRPEQYF	TGTGCCAGCAGTTCTTTTGTGACAGGGCGGCCCGAGCAGTACTTC
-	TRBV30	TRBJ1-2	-	CAWTAKGVGTNYGYTF	TGTGCCTGGACTGCCAAGGGAGTAGGCACTAACTATGGCTACACCTTC
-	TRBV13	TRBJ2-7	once	CASSLGHSGGSEQYF	TGTGCCAGCAGCTTAGGCCACTCAGGAGGGTCCGAGCAGTACTTC